The 8 T cell receptor beta chains presented below share a single source sample, sequenced in a study of blood T cell repertoires in COVID-19. TCRdb's table, derived via immunoSEQ multiplex PCR, lists solely in-frame clones and lacks some. The sample has about 70,000 clones, 85% to 90% seen once; the top ten hold under 1.5%. The sequenced sample was peripheral blood. Receptor source: a human donor in a cohort sampled during active COVID-19.

This chain joins TRBV9 and TRBJ1-3, with a weak D call TRBD1 (5 bases). The CDR3 is made up of 15 amino acids. With 0 bases removed from V and 2 bases from J, the gap between germline ends came to 9 bases. Germline values: CDR1 SGDLS, CDR2 YYNGEE. The CDR3 is CASSVDGGAGNTIYF. For the CDR3, the DNA is TGTGCCAGCAGCGTAGACGGGGGGGCTGGAAACACCATATATTTT.

The chain joins TRBV7-2 to TRBJ1-3; a weak D match, TRBD1 (5 bases). V shed 1 base and J shed 3 bases, with 13 bases lying between them. The CDR3 runs to 16 residues. Germline lookup yields CDR1 SGHTA and CDR2 FQGNSA. DNA for the CDR3: TGTGCCAGCAGCTTAGATCGGGGGAGGAGTGGAAACACCATATATTTT. Protein: CASSLDRGRSGNTIYF. Supplemented by reference TRBV7-2 and TRBJ1-3, the full variable domain reads GAGVSQSPSNKVTEKGKDVELRCDPISGHTALYWYRQSLGQGLEFLIYFQGNSAPDKSGLPSDRFSAERTGGSVSTLTIQRTQQEDSAVYLCASSLDRGRSGNTIYFGEGSWLTVV.

This chain links TRBV14 with TRBJ1-4; a possible D gene is TRBD1 (5 bases). The germline V gene encodes CDR1 SGHDN and CDR2 FVKESK. The CDR3 totals 17 residues. The V and J ends lost 4 bases and 10 bases respectively, with 25 bases between them. The CDR3 DNA sequence: TGTGCCAGCAGCCGGATTGATATGACCGGGCCCCAGGGAAAACTGTTTTTT. This codes for CASSRIDMTGPQGKLFF.

This clone was detected only once. The J gene is TRBJ2-2, the V gene TRBV9; 11 bases align to TRBD2. This CDR3 has 16 residues. The V and J ends lost 4 bases and 7 bases, in that order; junction bases with no gene match: 9. Germline V gives CDR1 SGDLS, CDR2 YYNGEE. CDR3 DNA: TGTGCCAGCAGCATTACTAGCGGGAGTACGGGCGGGGAGCTGTTTTTT. Translated: CASSITSGSTGGELFF. Full variable domain (outside the CDR3, taken from reference TRBV9 and TRBJ2-2): DSGVTQTPKHLITATGQRVTLRCSPRSGDLSVYWYQQSLDQGLQFLIQYYNGEERAKGNILERFSAQQFPDLHSELNLSSLELGDSALYFCASSITSGSTGGELFFGEGSRLTVL.

The chain has TRBV3-1 (or the pseudogene TRBV3-2) and TRBJ2-7, with D maybe TRBD1 (6 bases). The germline gives CDR1 LGHDT, CDR2 YNNKEL (reference sequence). The CDR3 totals 15 residues. Trimming cost V 1 base and J 0 bases, with 10 bases left between them. The CDR3, as DNA: TGTGCCAGCAGCCAAGGGACAGCGAGCTCCTACGAGCAGTACGTC. This sequence encodes CASSQGTASSYEQYV.

V usage is TRBV3-1 (or the pseudogene TRBV3-2) and J usage is TRBJ2-1; D possibly corresponds to TRBD1 (6 bases). This CDR3 comprises 14 residues. Germline V CDR1 and CDR2: LGHDT, YNNKEL (reference sequence). V lost 3 bases and J 9 bases, leaving 15 bases between the germline ends. The CDR3 sequence: CASSHYLVQGEQFF. The CDR3 DNA follows: TGTGCCAGCAGCCATTATCTCGTACAGGGTGAGCAGTTCTTC.

The V gene is TRBV19, the J gene TRBJ1-1; possible D gene TRBD1, 5 bases. CDR3 length equals 14 residues. Per germline, CDR1 LNHDA and CDR2 SQIVND (reference sequence). V was cut by 5 bases and J by 0 bases, with 10 bases left in between. As DNA, the CDR3 is TGTGCCAGTAGTCATGACAGTCTGAACACTGAAGCTTTCTTT. Translating gives CASSHDSLNTEAFF.

The V and J genes are TRBV24-1 and TRBJ1-2, with 10 bases matching TRBD1. The germline V gene encodes CDR1 KGHDR and CDR2 SFDVKD. With V trimmed by 4 bases and J by 10 bases, 8 bases remained unmatched. There are 14 residues in the CDR3. The CDR3, as DNA: TGTGCCACCAGTGACACCGGGACAGGGGAGGACTACACCTTC. Translated: CATSDTGTGEDYTF.